This TCR beta chain was retrieved from a study of cytomegalovirus exposure and HLA in healthy donors. Whole-study context: Roughly 80% of roughly 400 genotyped donors fell in the Caucasian-associated ancestry cluster.

The germline V gene encodes CDR1 SGHKS and CDR2 YYEKEE (reference sequence). The CDR3 totals 15 residues. V lost 4 bases and J lost 1, with 13 bases in between. Worth noting for this clone: Its antigen is unknown.

PCR was performed using 60 Vbeta and 13 Jbeta primers. Data came from immunoSEQ multiplex PCR; TCRdb stores just in-frame clones and leaves some out. Among 95,000 to 100,000 clones listed, approximately 72% were seen once. Broader study findings: TCR beta V- and J-gene trimming was later associated with a missense DCLRE1C variant.

The chain uses TRBV5-5 and TRBJ2-3; D perhaps matches TRBD1 (5 bases). Sequenced input: PBMCs. The clonotype was recovered from a woman aged 40 to 50 in good health and CMV-seronegative. CDR3 amino acids: CASSGLTGGTDTQYF. CDR3 DNA sequence: TGTGCCAGCAGCGGTCTAACAGGAGGCACAGATACGCAGTATTTT.